The source of this T cell receptor (beta chain) is a study of T-cell reconstitution after alpha-beta-depleted transplantation in children (dated by TCRdb to 2016 to 2017). Describing the broader study: The study quantitatively tracked T-cell immune reconstitution after TCRalphabeta/CD19-depleted allogeneic hematopoietic cell transplantation in children using TCR repertoire profiling. Points the paper makes about the study in general: Over the following months the frequencies of hyperexpanded clones went down, and after one year T-cell counts and TCRbeta diversity were mostly credited to newly produced T cells. About two months after transplant, the apparently early recovery of alphabetaT-cell counts reportedly depended on just several hundred clones that had expanded rapidly and came from non-depleted graft cells. The high TCRbeta diversity at day 60 in some patients was ascribed to recipient T cells and intrathymic progenitors that had survived conditioning.

According to the study, the label for this sample's treatment or condition signals: allogeneic hematopoietic cell transplantation with graft depleted of TCRalphabeta T cells and CD19 B cells. The children who served as transplant recipients had been given grafts of TCRalphabeta/CD19-depleted allogeneic hematopoietic cells. This clonotype has at least ten counts. The specificity of this receptor is unknown. Per-base quality was not reported, and no clone a single base away is much larger than it. CDR1 and CDR2 are drawn from the germline V gene (reference sequence): SGHAT, FQDESV. CDR3 length: 18 amino acids, cysteine to phenylalanine. Only the CDR3 portion is preserved as DNA: 54 bases, with reading frame beginning at the first base. V gives up 4 bases and J gives up 0 bases, and the segment between their germline ends measures 21 bases. Library method: PCR. The instrument given in TCRdb is Illumina HiSeq 2500. To normalize quantification of the TCRbeta repertoire, the TCR libraries were built with molecular barcoding that relied on unique molecular identifiers. TCRdb trimmed public reads at Q25 via fastp, called clones via MiXCR and kept in-frame beta chains. Rows with one shared CDR3 protein collapse into an entry with the most common genes and DNA. This sample gives 400,000 to 450,000 distinct CDR3 sequences in total; about 45% of them show up just once. The ten largest clonotypes hold 25% to 30% of the sample.

Sequences were derived from PBMCs, sampled before TCRalphabeta/CD19-depleted stem cell transplant. This receptor chain uses TRBV11-1 and TRBJ2-5; the D call could be TRBD1 or TRBD2, with each sharing 5 bases. This TCR derives from a girl under 10 years old with aplastic anemia, due to receive a stem cell transplant. This receptor carries the CDR3 CASSSTPLTWGNQETQYF. The nucleotide sequence reads as follows: TGTGCCAGCAGCTCGACACCCTTAACGTGGGGGAACCAAGAGACCCAGTACTTC. Full variable domain (CDR3 extended with the reference TRBV11-1 and TRBJ2-5 proteins): EAEVAQSPRYKITEKSQAVAFWCDPISGHATLYWYRQILGQGPELLVQFQDESVVDDSQLPKDRFSAERLKGVDSTLKIQPAELGDSAMYLCASSSTPLTWGNQETQYFGPGTRLLVL.